This T cell receptor beta chain is drawn from a study of T cell responses to AZD1222 COVID-19 vaccine. Trimming took off 2 bases at V and 0 bases at J, with 4 bases between the two ends. The CDR3 has 13 amino acids. Data came from immunoSEQ multiplex PCR; TCRdb stores just in-frame clones and leaves some out. Of about 120,000 clones listed, around nine tenths are singletons. The source material was peripheral blood, sampled 28 days after the second dose of the MenACWY control vaccine. The origin of this receptor is an adult who received the MenACWY meningococcal vaccine as a control. This rearrangement joins TRBV12-3 or TRBV12-4 to TRBJ1-1; D uncertain. The CDR3 reads CASSLRVNTEAFF. CDR3 DNA: TGTGCCAGCAGTTTACGTGTGAACACTGAAGCTTTCTTT.